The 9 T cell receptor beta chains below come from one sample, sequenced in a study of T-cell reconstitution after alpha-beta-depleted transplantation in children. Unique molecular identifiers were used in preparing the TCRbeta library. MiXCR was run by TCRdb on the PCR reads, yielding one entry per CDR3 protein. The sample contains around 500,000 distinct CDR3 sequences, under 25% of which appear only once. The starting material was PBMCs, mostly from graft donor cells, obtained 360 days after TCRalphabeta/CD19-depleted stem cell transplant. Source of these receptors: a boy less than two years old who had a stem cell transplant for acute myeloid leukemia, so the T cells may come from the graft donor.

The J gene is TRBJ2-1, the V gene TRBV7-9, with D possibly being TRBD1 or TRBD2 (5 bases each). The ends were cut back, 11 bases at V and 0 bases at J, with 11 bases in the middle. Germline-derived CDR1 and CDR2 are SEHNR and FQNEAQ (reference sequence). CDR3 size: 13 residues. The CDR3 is CASADISYNEQFF. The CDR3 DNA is TGTGCCTCAGCGGACATCTCCTACAATGAGCAGTTCTTC.

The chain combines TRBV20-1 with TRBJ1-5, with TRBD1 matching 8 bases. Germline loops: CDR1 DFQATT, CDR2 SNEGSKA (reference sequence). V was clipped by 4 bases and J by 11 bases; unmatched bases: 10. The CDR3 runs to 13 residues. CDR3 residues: CSATNRGGPAQHF. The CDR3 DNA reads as TGCAGTGCTACCAACAGGGGGGGACCGGCCCAGCATTTT.

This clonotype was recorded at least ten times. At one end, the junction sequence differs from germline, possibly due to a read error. CDR3 nucleotide sequence: TGTGCCAGCAGTCCCGAGGGGTGGGGTAAGAACGCCGGGGAGCTGTTTTTT. Its protein product is CASSPEGWGKNAGELFF. The chain links TRBV12-3 or TRBV12-4 to TRBJ2-2; D may be TRBD1 or TRBD2 (5 bases each). The CDR3 sequence is 17 residues long.

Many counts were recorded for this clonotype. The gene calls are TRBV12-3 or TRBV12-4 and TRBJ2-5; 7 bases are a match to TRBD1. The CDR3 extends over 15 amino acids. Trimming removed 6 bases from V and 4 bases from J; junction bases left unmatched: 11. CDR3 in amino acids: CASSPQGRSGETQYF. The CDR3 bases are TGTGCCAGCAGCCCACAGGGGCGGAGTGGAGAGACCCAGTACTTC.

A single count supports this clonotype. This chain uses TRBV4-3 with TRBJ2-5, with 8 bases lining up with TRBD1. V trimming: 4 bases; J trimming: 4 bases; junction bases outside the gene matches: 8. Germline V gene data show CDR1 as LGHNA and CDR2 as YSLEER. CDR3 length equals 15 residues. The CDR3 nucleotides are TGCGCCAGCAGCCGAACTGGACAGGGCGGAGAGACCCAGTACTTC. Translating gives CASSRTGQGGETQYF.

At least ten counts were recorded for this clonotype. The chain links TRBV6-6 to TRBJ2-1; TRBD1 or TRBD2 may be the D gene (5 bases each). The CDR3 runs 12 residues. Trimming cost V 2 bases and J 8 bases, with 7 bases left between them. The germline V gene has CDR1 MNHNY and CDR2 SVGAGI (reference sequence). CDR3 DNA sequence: TGTGCCAGCAGTTACAGGGACCATGAGCAGTTCTTC. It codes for CASSYRDHEQFF.

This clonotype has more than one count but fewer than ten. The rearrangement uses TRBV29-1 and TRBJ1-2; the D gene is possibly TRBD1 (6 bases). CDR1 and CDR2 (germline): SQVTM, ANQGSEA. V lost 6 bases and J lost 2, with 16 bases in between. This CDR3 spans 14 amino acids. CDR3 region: CSVQTERGNYGYTF. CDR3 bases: TGCAGCGTCCAAACTGAGAGGGGGAACTATGGCTACACCTTC.

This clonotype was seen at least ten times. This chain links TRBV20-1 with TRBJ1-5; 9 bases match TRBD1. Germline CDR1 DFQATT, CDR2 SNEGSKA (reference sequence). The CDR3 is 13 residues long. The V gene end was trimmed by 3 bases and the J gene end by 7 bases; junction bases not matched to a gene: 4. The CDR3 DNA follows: TGCAGTGCTAGGACAGGGGGAGCGCAGCCCCAGCATTTT. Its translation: CSARTGGAQPQHF.

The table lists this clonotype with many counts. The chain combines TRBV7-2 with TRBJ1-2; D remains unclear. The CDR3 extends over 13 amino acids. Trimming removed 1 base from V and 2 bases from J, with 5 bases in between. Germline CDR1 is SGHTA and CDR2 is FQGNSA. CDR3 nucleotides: TGTGCCAGCAGCTTAGAGATAAACTATGGCTACACCTTC. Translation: CASSLEINYGYTF.